Presented here are 15 T cell receptor beta chains from one specimen sequenced in a study of T-cell memory formation after mild COVID-19. TCRdb recomputed calls from the 5' RACE reads with MiXCR, one row per CDR3 protein. This table holds roughly 200,000 distinct CDR3 sequences, just over 9.5% found once. Sequences were obtained from PBMCs or a T cell subset sorted from them (not recorded which). These receptors all stem from a man in his late teens or twenties who had mild COVID-19 (a few samples of this study predate the infection). Cell type and time point are not known.

The chain recombines TRBV18 with TRBJ2-5, with 7 bases matching TRBD1. Losses at the gene ends were 3 bases for V and 1 base for J; bases not matched to a gene: 8. The germline V gene has CDR1 KGHSH and CDR2 LQKENI. The CDR3 contains 16 residues. CDR3 sequence reads: CASSPARGNGQETQYF. In nucleotides, the CDR3 is TGTGCCAGCTCACCCGCCAGGGGGAACGGCCAAGAGACCCAGTACTTC.

This clonotype was found a few times. J is TRBJ2-5 and V is TRBV23-1; D might be TRBD2 (6 bases). TRBV23-1 is known as an ORF, though its function is uncertain. With 5 bases removed from V and 2 bases from J, the gap between germline ends came to 9 bases. The CDR3 loop spans 13 amino acids. CDR3 nucleotide sequence: TGCGCCAGCAGTTGGGACTCTCAAGAGACCCAGTACTTC. It specifies CASSWDSQETQYF.

This clonotype was observed many times. This chain links TRBV29-1 with TRBJ2-3; D is unclear. This CDR3 has 14 amino acids. Trimming cost V 3 bases and J 4 bases, with 14 bases left between them. From germline, CDR1 is SQVTM and CDR2 ANQGSEA. The CDR3 region is CSVEERFLADTQYF. DNA of the CDR3: TGCAGCGTTGAGGAGCGTTTCCTCGCAGATACGCAGTATTTT.

This clonotype has a handful of counts. The chain carries TRBV19 and TRBJ2-3, with 9 positions matching TRBD1. Germline trimming cut 5 bases from V and 2 bases from J; bases unmatched to any gene: 11. The CDR3 has 17 residues. Per the germline V gene, CDR1 is LNHDA and CDR2 is SQIVND (reference sequence). For the CDR3, the DNA is TGTGCCAGTAGTGCCGCCTTAACAGGGGGCATCACAGATACGCAGTATTTT. Translating it yields CASSAALTGGITDTQYF.

The chain couples TRBV5-6 to TRBJ2-3, with TRBD2 matching over 12 bases. The CDR3 consists of 18 residues. Losses at the gene ends were 4 bases for V and 6 bases for J; bases not matched to a gene: 15. From germline, CDR1 is SGHDT and CDR2 YYEEEE. In DNA form, the CDR3 reads TGTGCCAGCAGCACCCTAACTAGCGGGGGGAAGTTCAGGGATACGCAGTATTTT. Translation: CASSTLTSGGKFRDTQYF.

The chain uses TRBV4-3 and TRBJ2-3, with 10 nucleotides matching TRBD2. The CDR3 spans 15 residues. Per the germline V gene, CDR1 is LGHNA and CDR2 is YSLEER. With V trimmed by 4 bases and J by 6 bases, 7 bases remained unmatched. In DNA, the CDR3 is TGCGCCAGCAGCCGAGTAGCGGGGGGAATGGATACGCAGTATTTT. Translation gives CASSRVAGGMDTQYF.

J is TRBJ2-2 and V is TRBV9; D remains ambiguous. This CDR3 comprises 15 residues. Germline V gives CDR1 SGDLS, CDR2 YYNGEE. V was shortened by 0 bases and J by 1 base, with 7 bases between the two germline ends. CDR3 amino acids: CASSVASRNTGELFF. The DNA for the CDR3 is TGTGCCAGCAGCGTAGCCTCTAGGAACACCGGGGAGCTGTTTTTT. The full variable domain, in which reference TRBV9 and TRBJ2-2 provide the parts outside the CDR3, is DSGVTQTPKHLITATGQRVTLRCSPRSGDLSVYWYQQSLDQGLQFLIQYYNGEERAKGNILERFSAQQFPDLHSELNLSSLELGDSALYFCASSVASRNTGELFFGEGSRLTVL.

There are many counts of this clonotype. The chain employs TRBV6-2 or TRBV6-3 and TRBJ1-1; TRBD1 aligns across 7 bases. CDR3 size: 13 residues. J gave up 2 bases and V 6 bases, and 3 bases lay outside the gene matches. In germline, CDR1 is MNHEY, CDR2 SVGEGT. CDR3 loop: CASSGQANTEAFF. The DNA for the CDR3 is TGTGCCAGCAGCGGACAGGCAAACACTGAAGCTTTCTTT.

This clonotype was counted only a few times. The chain carries TRBV5-1 and TRBJ1-6; no clear D gene. The CDR3 runs to 12 residues. The V gene lost 4 bases and the J gene lost 9 bases, with 8 bases spanning the gap. Germline CDR1 is SGHRS and CDR2 is YFSETQ. The DNA for the CDR3 is TGCGCCAGCAGCCTACCCAGTTCACCCCTCCACTTT. Translated, it gives CASSLPSSPLHF.

The chain is built from TRBV7-2 and TRBJ1-1; tentative D call: TRBD1 (5 bases). Germline assignment: CDR1 SGHTA and CDR2 FQGNSA. The CDR3 extends over 15 amino acids. V lost 5 bases and J 6 bases, leaving 19 bases between the germline ends. The CDR3 sequence is CASSANQGGFPEAFF. As DNA, the CDR3 is TGTGCCAGCAGCGCCAACCAGGGAGGGTTCCCTGAAGCTTTCTTT.

This clonotype was seen more than once but under ten times. The rearrangement links TRBV4-2 to TRBJ1-2; D call uncertain. CDR1 LGHNA and CDR2 YNFKEQ come from the germline V gene. The CDR3 consists of 12 residues. The V end lost 3 bases, the J end lost 5 bases, and 7 bases lay between the germline ends. CDR3: CASSQERYGYTF. The CDR3, as DNA: TGTGCCAGCAGCCAGGAGCGGTATGGCTACACCTTC.

This rearrangement joins TRBV20-1 to TRBJ2-3; 11 bases line up with TRBD2. CDR3 length: 15 amino acids. From germline, CDR1 is DFQATT and CDR2 SNEGSKA (reference sequence). V shed 5 bases and J 2 bases; nucleotides not matched to a gene: 6. CDR3 in DNA: TGCAGTGCTGGGGATAGCGGGGGGGACACAGATACGCAGTATTTT. This encodes CSAGDSGGDTDTQYF.

The rearrangement joins TRBV6-1 to TRBJ2-7; D possibly matches TRBD1 or TRBD2 (5 bases each). The CDR3 is 15 residues long. V lost 9 bases and J lost 0, with 18 bases in between. Germline-derived CDR1 and CDR2 are MNHNS and SASEGT. The CDR3 here is CASASGLAGSYEQYV. In nucleotides, the CDR3 is TGTGCCAGTGCCTCAGGGCTAGCCGGCTCCTACGAGCAGTACGTC.

This clonotype has only a few counts. The V call is TRBV30, the J call TRBJ1-6; 11 nucleotides align to TRBD1. The CDR3 has 16 residues. Per germline, CDR1 GTSNPN and CDR2 SVGIG (reference sequence). Here the CDR3 DNA reads TGTGCACGAGGAGGAGGACAGGGGGCTTATAATTCACCCCTCCACTTT. Protein sequence: CARGGGQGAYNSPLHF.

The chain joins TRBV27 to TRBJ1-5; D call uncertain. V dropped 5 bases and J dropped 8 bases, with 13 bases sitting between them. Germline V gene sequence: CDR1 MNHEY, CDR2 SMNVEV (reference sequence). This CDR3 region has 13 residues. The CDR3 nucleotides read TGTGCCAGCAGTCGACTCCAGTGGGAGCCCCAGCATTTT. Its translation is CASSRLQWEPQHF.